These 12 T cell receptor beta chains originate from one sample sequenced in a study of shared clonotypes between healthy human individuals. Assay: immunoSEQ multiplex PCR; the TCRdb copy retains only in-frame clones and omits some. This sample has millions of clones, with 85% to 95% found just once. Sequenced sample: naive CD4+ T cells from PBMCs. The subset here: CD45RA+ positively selected. The receptors here all came from a man aged 18 to 29 in good health. Some clones in this sample may be carry-over from other donors' samples.

This clone was counted a few times. The J gene is TRBJ1-2, the V gene TRBV28, with D possibly matching TRBD1 (5 bases). Germline CDR1 MDHEN, CDR2 SYDVKM. CDR3 length equals 14 residues. V dropped 6 bases and J dropped 8 bases, with 19 bases sitting between them. The CDR3 sequence: CASRLPYRSEGYTF. In DNA form, the CDR3 reads TGTGCCAGCAGACTCCCGTACAGGTCCGAGGGCTACACCTTC.

The V call is TRBV4-2, the J call TRBJ1-1, with D tentatively TRBD1 (5 bases). The germline CDR1 and CDR2 sequences are LGHNA and YNFKEQ. This CDR3 has 14 amino acids. Trimming took off 0 bases at V and 11 bases at J, with 16 bases between the two ends. The CDR3 region has the DNA TGTGCCAGCAGCCAAGAGGGACCTCCCACTGGGGCTTTCTTT. Protein product: CASSQEGPPTGAFF.

This chain connects TRBV4-2 to TRBJ2-1, with 11 positions matching TRBD2. The V gene end was trimmed by 4 bases and the J gene end by 2 bases; junction bases not matched to a gene: 16. Germline loops: CDR1 LGHNA, CDR2 YNFKEQ. The CDR3 consists of 20 residues. CDR3 DNA: TGTGCCAGCAGCCGGATGGGGGGGACTAGCGGAGGAGGGGCCTACAATGAGCAGTTCTTC. Protein: CASSRMGGTSGGGAYNEQFF.

The chain is built from TRBV27 and TRBJ2-7, with 7 bases fitting TRBD2. V trimming: 5 bases; J trimming: 2 bases; junction bases outside the gene matches: 15. Germline V gene data show CDR1 as MNHEY and CDR2 as SMNVEV (reference sequence). CDR3 length: 17 amino acids. This CDR3 reads CASSTTYREGLPYEQYF. The CDR3 region has the DNA TGTGCCAGCAGTACCACTTATAGGGAGGGCCTTCCCTACGAGCAGTACTTC.

This sequence joins TRBV10-3 and TRBJ1-2; D is unclear. V shed 3 bases and J shed 0 bases, with 5 bases lying between them. Germline CDR1 ENHRY, CDR2 SYGVKD. There are 13 residues in the CDR3. The CDR3 DNA is TGTGCCATCAGTGACGCGCCTAACTATGGCTACACCTTC. It encodes CAISDAPNYGYTF.

The chain employs TRBV7-8 and TRBJ2-7; D remains unclear. The length of the CDR3 is 14 residues. CDR1 SGHVS and CDR2 FQNEAQ come from the germline V gene. The V and J ends lost 5 bases and 2 bases respectively, with 13 bases between them. DNA for the CDR3: TGTGCCAGCAGCCTGGAACCGGGTACCTACGAGCAGTACTTC. Protein: CASSLEPGTYEQYF. Full variable domain (remainder filled in from reference TRBV7-8 and TRBJ2-7): GAGVSQSPRYKVAKRGQDVALRCDPISGHVSLFWYQQALGQGPEFLTYFQNEAQLDKSGLPSDRFFAERPEGSVSTLKIQRTQQEDSAVYLCASSLEPGTYEQYFGPGTRLTVT.

The chain uses TRBV18 and TRBJ2-5, with D perhaps TRBD1 (5 bases). Trimming took 3 bases from V and 1 from J, leaving 12 bases between them. The germline gives CDR1 KGHSH, CDR2 LQKENI. The CDR3 loop spans 15 amino acids. The CDR3 region has the DNA TGTGCCAGCTCACCCAACCAAGGGGCCCAAGAGACCCAGTACTTC. Translating gives CASSPNQGAQETQYF.

The chain has TRBV14 and TRBJ2-7; possibly TRBD1 or TRBD2 for D (5 bases each). The CDR3 runs 14 residues. CDR1 and CDR2 from the germline V gene are SGHDN and FVKESK. The V and J ends lost 2 bases and 1 base respectively, with 9 bases between them. The DNA for the CDR3 is TGTGCCAGCAGCCAAAGAGGGGCTTCCTACGAGCAGTACTTC. Translated, it gives CASSQRGASYEQYF.

The chain has TRBV18 and TRBJ1-5, with D maybe TRBD1 (6 bases). In germline, CDR1 is KGHSH, CDR2 LQKENI. V shed 2 bases and J shed 11 bases, with 16 bases lying between them. The CDR3 covers 14 residues. The CDR3 DNA sequence: TGTGCCAGCTCACCAGGTTCAGCGGCAGGGGCCCAGCATTTT. Amino acid sequence: CASSPGSAAGAQHF.

This clone was seen a single time. The chain couples TRBV28 to TRBJ1-2; perhaps TRBD1 as D (6 bases). Per germline, CDR1 MDHEN and CDR2 SYDVKM. CDR3 length equals 16 residues. The V gene lost 2 bases and the J gene lost 0 bases, with 13 bases spanning the gap. DNA for the CDR3: TGTGCCAGCAGTTTAGCATGGAGGGGGACTAACTATGGCTACACCTTC. It yields the protein CASSLAWRGTNYGYTF.

In the case of this clone: This specimen includes other DNA sequences encoding the same CDR3. The V and J genes are TRBV6-5 and TRBJ1-2; 7 bases agree with TRBD1. Looked up from germline, CDR1 is MNHEY and CDR2 is SVGAGI. The CDR3 consists of 15 residues. The ends lost 5 bases at V and 1 base at J; junction bases unmatched: 7. The CDR3 here is CASSLNRGYNYGYTF. The CDR3 DNA reads TGTGCCAGCAGTCTCAACAGGGGATATAACTATGGCTACACCTTC.

The rearrangement joins TRBV19 to TRBJ2-7; 9 positions agree with TRBD2. The V segment lost 3 bases and the J segment 3 bases; nucleotides outside the gene matches: 12. This CDR3 has 17 residues. Germline V CDR1 and CDR2: LNHDA, SQIVND (reference sequence). For the CDR3, the DNA is TGTGCCAGTAGTATTTCCTGGGCTAGCGGGGCTAACTACGAGCAGTACTTC. The encoded protein is CASSISWASGANYEQYF.